This entry lists 17 T cell receptor beta chains sequenced from one sample in a study of T cells in Graves' hyperthyroidism and ophthalmopathy. Amplification targeted TCR beta CDR3 regions from RNA transcripts. Researchers ran a first-round RT-PCR on the TCR CDR3 using the HTBI primer set. TCRdb reprocessed the multiplex PCR reads via MiXCR and lists one record per CDR3 protein. Among approximately 300,000 distinct CDR3 sequences listed, approximately 15% were seen once. The sequencing input was blood. The receptors originated from a man aged 25-45 years with Graves' hyperthyroidism.

This clonotype has only a few counts. The chain has TRBV6-1 and TRBJ2-7, with D possibly being TRBD1 or TRBD2 (5 bases each). Germline V gene data show CDR1 as MNHNS and CDR2 as SASEGT. The CDR3 contains 12 residues. Trimming took 8 bases from V and 4 from J, leaving 12 bases between them. The DNA for the CDR3 is TGTGCCAGCCGGGGCCTACATTACGAGCAGTACTTC. This translates into CASRGLHYEQYF.

The J gene is TRBJ2-1, the V gene TRBV6-1; D may be TRBD1 (6 bases). V dropped 5 bases and J dropped 4 bases, with 15 bases sitting between them. Germline V gives CDR1 MNHNS, CDR2 SASEGT. The CDR3 is 15 amino acids. Here the CDR3 reads CASSRTVTSYNEQFF. The CDR3 DNA reads TGTGCCAGCAGTCGGACAGTTACCTCTTACAATGAGCAGTTCTTC.

This clonotype was counted many times. The gene calls are TRBV5-1 and TRBJ1-1; possible D gene TRBD1, 6 bases. The germline V and J ends were trimmed by 0 bases and 6 bases, with 15 bases remaining between them. Germline V gives CDR1 SGHRS, CDR2 YFSETQ. This CDR3 region has 15 residues. This chain's CDR3 is CASSLDTGNIAEAFF. CDR3 coding DNA: TGCGCCAGCAGCTTGGATACAGGGAATATTGCTGAAGCTTTCTTT.

This chain uses TRBV5-1 with TRBJ2-7, with D tentatively TRBD2 (6 bases). V was trimmed by 2 bases and J by 3 bases, leaving 18 bases between them. Germline CDR1 is SGHRS and CDR2 is YFSETQ. This CDR3 contains 16 residues. DNA for the CDR3: TGCGCCAGCAGCTTAAGGACGGGGACTGACATCTACGAGCAGTACTTC. Amino acid sequence: CASSLRTGTDIYEQYF.

A few counts support this clonotype. The V call is TRBV20-1, the J call TRBJ1-3; D is unclear. The ends were cut back, 3 bases at V and 3 bases at J, with 24 bases in the middle. Looked up from germline, CDR1 is DFQATT and CDR2 is SNEGSKA (reference sequence). The CDR3 extends over 18 amino acids. The CDR3 region has the DNA TGCAGTGCTAGGGGCCGCGACGGAGGCAGTAGTAATGGAAACACCATATATTTT. It codes for CSARGRDGGSSNGNTIYF.

This clonotype was detected many times. CDR3 nucleotides: TGTGCCAGCAGCACAGTTGGGGGAGAGACCCAGTACTTC. Translated: CASSTVGGETQYF. The chain links TRBV27 to TRBJ2-5; possibly TRBD1 or TRBD2 for D (5 bases each). CDR3 length: 13 amino acids. Trimming stripped 6 bases from V and 4 bases from J, with 12 bases between. The germline gives CDR1 MNHEY, CDR2 SMNVEV (reference sequence).

The J gene is TRBJ2-3, the V gene TRBV6-9, with 7 bases aligning to TRBD1. V lost 2 bases and J lost 0; bases outside the gene matches: 2. The CDR3 loop spans 15 amino acids. CDR1 is MNHGY, CDR2 SVAAGI, per germline. Here the CDR3 reads CASSYTGDSTDTQYF. CDR3 bases: TGTGCCAGCAGTTATACAGGGGATAGCACAGATACGCAGTATTTT.

In this sample, this clonotype turned up a few times. The chain combines TRBV20-1 with TRBJ2-7, with 8 positions matching TRBD2. Germline lookup yields CDR1 DFQATT and CDR2 SNEGSKA (reference sequence). Trimming at V came to 6 bases and at J to 10 bases, leaving 8 bases not matched to a gene. The CDR3 runs to 11 residues. CDR3 protein: CSANREGDQYF. As DNA, the CDR3 is TGCAGTGCCAACCGGGAGGGGGATCAGTACTTC.

This clonotype was picked up one time. The V call is TRBV29-1, the J call TRBJ2-1, with D tentatively TRBD2 (6 bases). V lost 7 bases, J lost 5 bases, and 15 bases lay in between. This CDR3 has 13 amino acids. Germline V CDR1 and CDR2: SQVTM, ANQGSEA. CDR3 region: CSEAGTGNNEQFF. For the CDR3, the DNA is TGCAGCGAGGCCGGGACTGGCAACAATGAGCAGTTCTTC.

This clonotype was observed a handful of times. The genes are TRBV19 and TRBJ1-5; D may be TRBD1 (6 bases). Germline-derived CDR1 and CDR2 are LNHDA and SQIVND (reference sequence). The CDR3 covers 13 residues. V lost 6 bases to trimming and J lost 7 bases, with 13 bases between them. The CDR3 loop is CASSGQRRQPQHF. The CDR3 DNA reads TGTGCCAGTAGCGGACAGCGACGGCAGCCCCAGCATTTT.

Ten or more counts support this clonotype. The gene calls are TRBV5-1 and TRBJ2-7; 8 bases match TRBD1. Germline CDR1 reads SGHRS; CDR2 reads YFSETQ. This CDR3 has 15 amino acids. The trim removed 0 bases at V and 6 bases at J, leaving 8 bases unmatched. For the CDR3, the DNA is TGCGCCAGCAGCTTGGGACAGGGGAAAGCCCTCGAGCAGTACTTC. It translates to CASSLGQGKALEQYF.

The chain employs TRBV12-3 or TRBV12-4 and TRBJ2-2, with D unresolved. The V and J ends lost 5 bases and 5 bases respectively, with 6 bases between them. The CDR3 is 12 residues long. This CDR3 is CASSQSTGELFF. CDR3 sequence (DNA): TGTGCCAGCAGTCAGAGTACCGGGGAGCTGTTTTTT.

This clonotype was observed a handful of times. The rearrangement uses TRBV27 and TRBJ2-7; D is perhaps TRBD1 or TRBD2 (7 bases each). Germline V gene lookup returns CDR1 MNHEY and CDR2 SMNVEV (reference sequence). V dropped 8 bases and J dropped 3 bases, with 17 bases sitting between them. The CDR3 has 14 amino acids. The CDR3 coding sequence is TGTGCCAGCCCGGTGGGAGGGGGCCTCTACGAGCAGTACTTC. Translated: CASPVGGGLYEQYF.

This clonotype came up many times. J is TRBJ2-5 and V is TRBV2; no reliable D call. Germline V gene lookup returns CDR1 SNHLY and CDR2 FYNNEI. The V gene lost 4 bases and the J gene lost 5 bases, with 5 bases spanning the gap. The CDR3 is 11 amino acids. CDR3 loop: CASSGSETQYF. The CDR3 region has the DNA TGTGCCAGCAGTGGTTCGGAGACCCAGTACTTC.

This sequence joins TRBV18 and TRBJ2-7; D may be TRBD2 (6 bases). Germline values: CDR1 KGHSH, CDR2 LQKENI. Trimming took off 3 bases at V and 6 bases at J, with 12 bases between the two ends. The CDR3 is 13 amino acids. As DNA, the CDR3 is TGTGCCAGCTCACCTGGTGCAGCGGGCGAGCAGTACTTC. This codes for CASSPGAAGEQYF.

This clonotype was found many times. The V and J genes are TRBV20-1 and TRBJ2-3; D is undetermined. Per germline, CDR1 DFQATT and CDR2 SNEGSKA (reference sequence). Deletions cut 5 bases from V and 5 bases from J, with 17 bases between. This CDR3 comprises 14 residues. The CDR3 reads CSALDGRPGDTQYF. The CDR3 bases are TGCAGTGCTCTGGACGGCAGGCCCGGAGATACGCAGTATTTT.

This clonotype was observed at least ten times. The genes are TRBV28 and TRBJ2-1; D possibly matches TRBD1 or TRBD2 (5 bases each). V was shortened by 7 bases and J by 9 bases, with 13 bases between the two germline ends. The CDR3 consists of 12 residues. Germline-derived CDR1 and CDR2 are MDHEN and SYDVKM. The CDR3 DNA sequence: TGTGCCAGCAATTCGGGGCGAAGTGAGCAGTTCTTC. This translates into CASNSGRSEQFF. The variable domain in full, completed from reference TRBV28 and TRBJ2-1, reads DVKVTQSSRYLVKRTGEKVFLECVQDMDHENMFWYRQDPGLGLRLIYFSYDVKMKEKGDIPEGYSVSREKKERFSLILESASTNQTSMYLCASNSGRSEQFFGPGTRLTVL.